Shown below are 8 T cell receptor beta chains from a single sample sequenced in a study of cytomegalovirus exposure and HLA in healthy donors. TCRdb's table, derived via immunoSEQ multiplex PCR, lists solely in-frame clones and lacks some. The top ten hold around 24% of the sample, which has about 150,000 clones, 86% seen once. The sequencing input was PBMCs. The receptors were gathered from a man younger than 35 in good health and CMV-seropositive.

The chain has TRBV9 and TRBJ1-3; D unclear. The V end was cut by 4 bases, the J end by 2 bases, with 4 bases between. Germline V lookup: CDR1 SGDLS, CDR2 YYNGEE. The CDR3 has 12 residues. The CDR3 protein is CASSPTGNTIYF. CDR3 in DNA: TGTGCCAGCAGCCCAACTGGAAACACCATATATTTT.

The rearrangement links TRBV11-2 to TRBJ1-2; perhaps TRBD1 as D (5 bases). Germline values: CDR1 SGHAT, CDR2 FQNNGV. V was trimmed by 0 bases and J by 4 bases, leaving 6 bases between them. The CDR3 is 13 residues long. Written as DNA, the CDR3 is TGTGCCAGCAGCTTAGACGGGGGCTATGGCTACACCTTC. This sequence encodes CASSLDGGYGYTF.

This chain links TRBV7-3 with TRBJ2-5; 13 nucleotides line up with TRBD2. This CDR3 region has 17 residues. Losses at the gene ends were 4 bases for V and 5 bases for J; bases not matched to a gene: 10. Germline-derived CDR1 and CDR2 are SGHTA and FQGTGA. The DNA of the CDR3 is TGTGCCAGCAGCTCAATTGGACTAGCGGGGGCCGCGGAGACCCAGTACTTC. It is translated as CASSSIGLAGAAETQYF. The whole variable domain, filled in from reference TRBV7-3 and TRBJ2-5, reads GAGVSQTPSNKVTEKGKYVELRCDPISGHTALYWYRQSLGQGPEFLIYFQGTGAADDSGLPNDRFFAVRPEGSVSTLKIQRTERGDSAVYLCASSSIGLAGAAETQYFGPGTRLLVL.

The chain is built from TRBV25-1 and TRBJ1-6; D call uncertain. Trimming took 0 bases from V and 4 from J, leaving 7 bases between them. Germline-derived CDR1 and CDR2 are MGHDK and SYGVNS. CDR3 length equals 15 residues. The CDR3 DNA is TGTGCCAGCAGTGAATATTTGACATATAATTCACCCCTCCACTTT. It translates to CASSEYLTYNSPLHF.

This chain connects TRBV19 to TRBJ2-7; D possibly corresponds to TRBD1 (6 bases). Trimming shortened V by 3 bases and J by 2 bases, and 14 bases separated the two germline ends. Germline CDR1 is LNHDA and CDR2 is SQIVND (reference sequence). The CDR3 extends over 15 amino acids. DNA of the CDR3: TGTGCCAGTAGTATGAGGGGGTGGGAAGCCTACGAGCAGTACTTC. Its protein product is CASSMRGWEAYEQYF. The variable domain in full, with the rest retrieved from reference TRBV19 and TRBJ2-7, is DGGITQSPKYLFRKEGQNVTLSCEQNLNHDAMYWYRQDPGQGLRLIYYSQIVNDFQKGDIAEGYSVSREKKESFPLTVTSAQKNPTAFYLCASSMRGWEAYEQYFGPGTRLTVT.

This rearrangement joins TRBV9 to TRBJ2-3; TRBD2 matches 12 bases. V was clipped by 3 bases and J by 0 bases; unmatched bases: 8. The CDR3 spans 18 residues. In germline, CDR1 is SGDLS, CDR2 YYNGEE. The chain's CDR3 is CASSGTSGVGISTDTQYF. The CDR3 nucleotides read TGTGCCAGCAGCGGGACTAGCGGGGTTGGGATCAGCACAGATACGCAGTATTTT.

The chain joins TRBV7-6 to TRBJ2-7; 7 nucleotides line up with TRBD1. This CDR3 is built from 14 residues. CDR1 and CDR2 (germline): SGHVS, FNYEAQ. After removal of 1 base from V and 2 bases from J, the junction contained 2 bases not matched to a gene. DNA of the CDR3: TGTGCCAGCAGCTTAGACCAGGGGGCCTACGAGCAGTACTTC. Its protein is CASSLDQGAYEQYF.

The chain uses TRBV11-2 and TRBJ2-7; a weak D match, TRBD2 (6 bases). This CDR3 spans 13 amino acids. V was pared by 5 bases and J by 2 bases, with 10 bases between. Per germline, CDR1 SGHAT and CDR2 FQNNGV. The CDR3: CASSPGTAYEQYF. CDR3 DNA: TGTGCCAGCAGCCCAGGGACTGCCTACGAGCAGTACTTC.